Presented here are 10 T cell receptor beta chains from one specimen sequenced in a study of cytomegalovirus exposure and HLA in healthy donors (dated by TCRdb to between 2016 and 2019). Libraries were constructed by the immunoSEQ multiplex PCR assay. For the multiplex PCR, a mixture combining 60 forward primers for TCR Vbeta segments and 13 reverse primers for TCR Jbeta segments was used. What TCRdb holds here is the immuneACCESS table cut down to in-frame rearrangements. Part of the clones is not present; checked against another copy, under half of the missing clones reflect an unresolved V gene, and the others are unexplained. The sample yields 59,000 or so clones; less than 90% were counted once. About 10% of the sample goes to the ten largest clones. The sequenced sample consisted of PBMCs. The receptors derive from a female donor in good health and CMV-seronegative.

This chain links TRBV27 with TRBJ2-1; D possibly corresponds to TRBD2 (5 bases). The length of the CDR3 is 14 residues. Trimming left V 4 bases short and J 3 bases short, with 10 bases between. Germline CDR1 is MNHEY and CDR2 is SMNVEV (reference sequence). The CDR3 spells CASSSGSSYNEQFF. The CDR3 DNA sequence: TGTGCCAGCAGTTCGGGGAGTAGCTACAATGAGCAGTTCTTC.

The chain is built from TRBV9 and TRBJ2-1; 9 bases line up with TRBD2. The germline V gene has CDR1 SGDLS and CDR2 YYNGEE. The V segment lost 3 bases and the J segment 3 bases; nucleotides outside the gene matches: 7. There are 16 residues in the CDR3. The CDR3 protein is CASSGRGTSYYNEQFF. For the CDR3, the DNA is TGTGCCAGCAGCGGGCGGGGGACTAGCTACTACAATGAGCAGTTCTTC.

V is TRBV2 and J is TRBJ1-1; D not certain. Germline CDR1 is SNHLY and CDR2 is FYNNEI. V shed 5 bases and J shed 4 bases, with 11 bases lying between them. The length of the CDR3 is 13 residues. As DNA, the CDR3 is TGTGCCAGCAGTATAGCAGAAAGCACTGAAGCTTTCTTT. The encoded protein is CASSIAESTEAFF.

The CDR3 is CASSEDGTGIYGYTF. The DNA for the CDR3 is TGTGCCAGCAGTGAAGATGGGACAGGGATCTATGGCTACACCTTC. J is TRBJ1-2 and V is TRBV6-1; 9 nucleotides match TRBD1. Germline V gene lookup returns CDR1 MNHNS and CDR2 SASEGT. CDR3 length: 15 amino acids. With 1 base clipped from V and 4 bases from J, the junction kept 4 bases outside the gene matches.

For the CDR3, the DNA is TGTGCCAGCAGCTTAGGAGGGGGGGTGGCGAACGAGCAGTACTTC. Protein product: CASSLGGGVANEQYF. The J gene is TRBJ2-7, the V gene TRBV7-6; D may be TRBD2 (7 bases). CDR3 length: 15 residues. Trimming pared 1 base from V and 5 bases from J, leaving 15 bases between. CDR1 and CDR2 from the germline V gene are SGHVS and FNYEAQ.

The V and J genes are TRBV5-4 and TRBJ2-2; 7 nucleotides agree with TRBD2. CDR1 and CDR2 from the germline V gene are SGHNT and YYREEE (reference sequence). This CDR3 has 15 residues. V lost 0 bases and J lost 1; bases outside the gene matches: 0. Here the CDR3 DNA reads TGTGCCAGCAGCTTGGCTAGCGGGAACACCGGGGAGCTGTTTTTT. Translation gives CASSLASGNTGELFF.

This clone rates as medium-sized. The chain joins TRBV11-2 to TRBJ1-6, with 11 bases matching TRBD1. Trimming cost V 5 bases and J 13 bases; bases outside gene matches: 4. The CDR3 contains 13 residues. The germline V gene encodes CDR1 SGHAT and CDR2 FQNNGV. The CDR3 sequence is CASSRDRGSPLHF. The CDR3 coding sequence is TGTGCCAGCAGCCGGGACAGGGGGAGCCCCCTCCACTTT.

For this clone: The same CDR3 arises from other DNA sequences in this sample as well. The genes are TRBV4-1 and TRBJ2-1; 7 nucleotides match TRBD2. This CDR3 spans 18 amino acids. Germline CDR1 and CDR2: MGHRA and YSYEKL. J was trimmed by 4 bases and V by 3 bases; bases with no gene match: 15. CDR3 coding DNA: TGCGCCAGCAGCCAGCCCCCCGGGGACCCAGCGGGATACAATGAGCAGTTCTTC. This encodes CASSQPPGDPAGYNEQFF.

On this clone: A read error may account for a junction end that differs from germline. CDR3 in amino acids: CSSSLAGGGNGRETQYF. The CDR3 DNA reads as TGTTCCAGCAGCTTAGCTGGCGGGGGTAACGGCCGGGAGACCCAGTACTTC. The genes are TRBV7-9 and TRBJ2-5; TRBD2 matches at 7 bases. CDR1 SEHNR and CDR2 FQNEAQ come from the germline V gene (reference sequence). CDR3 length: 17 residues.

The CDR3 reads CASSYSRGENTEAFF. The CDR3 DNA follows: TGTGCCAGCAGTTACTCGCGAGGAGAGAACACTGAAGCTTTCTTT. The chain uses TRBV6-5 and TRBJ1-1; D unresolved. The CDR3 spans 15 residues. Germline V CDR1 and CDR2: MNHEY, SVGAGI. V was shortened by 0 bases and J by 1 base, with 9 bases between the two germline ends.